Below, 12 T cell receptor beta chains from the same sample are listed, as sequenced in a study of vaccination effects on CD4 cells after COVID-19. Which antigens these TCRs recognize remains unknown. Data came from immunoSEQ multiplex PCR; TCRdb stores just in-frame clones and leaves some out. This sample has 9,500 to 13,000 clones, with about two thirds found just once. Peptide-pool stimulation followed by sequencing identified expanded antigen-specific CD4+ clonotypes in the ViraFEST assay. An approximately 10-day culture period preceded the isolation of CD4+ T cells. Specimen: CD4+ T cells from PBMCs cultured with HCoV-229E spike peptides, collected before COVID-19 vaccination. The source is a human donor who received a COVID-19 vaccine.

This clone was seen only a few times. V and J are TRBV25-1 and TRBJ1-6; 9 positions match TRBD1. The V gene's germline CDR1 is MGHDK and CDR2 SYGVNS. The length of the CDR3 is 15 residues. With V trimmed by 4 bases and J by 7 bases, 5 bases remained unmatched. As DNA, the CDR3 is TGTGCCAGCAGTGCACAGGGGGCCGGCAATTCACCCCTCCACTTT. As protein: CASSAQGAGNSPLHF.

The chain is built from TRBV9 and TRBJ2-3, with D possibly being TRBD2 (6 bases). CDR1 and CDR2 (germline): SGDLS, YYNGEE. The ends were cut back, 3 bases at V and 2 bases at J, with 19 bases in the middle. This CDR3 has 17 amino acids. The CDR3 region is CASSAPGGGGLTDTQYF. The CDR3 DNA reads TGTGCCAGCAGCGCCCCTGGGGGAGGAGGGCTCACAGATACGCAGTATTTT.

This chain's CDR3 is CASSPGTAPDTQYF. Written as DNA, the CDR3 is TGTGCCAGCAGCCCCGGGACCGCGCCAGATACGCAGTATTTT. This sequence joins TRBV6-5 and TRBJ2-3; D possibly uses TRBD1 or TRBD2 (5 bases each). This CDR3 contains 14 residues. Germline CDR1 MNHEY, CDR2 SVGAGI. The V end lost 6 bases, the J end lost 4 bases, and 14 bases lay between the germline ends.

The rearrangement links TRBV19 to TRBJ2-7, with TRBD2 matching over 7 bases. V lost 5 bases and J lost 4; bases outside the gene matches: 8. Germline-derived CDR1 and CDR2 are LNHDA and SQIVND (reference sequence). The length of the CDR3 is 14 residues. The CDR3 DNA is TGTGCCAGTAGTGCCGGGACGGGGGGTTACGAGCAGTACTTC. It translates to CASSAGTGGYEQYF.

The chain uses TRBV3-1 (or the pseudogene TRBV3-2) and TRBJ2-1, with 7 bases lining up with TRBD1. J lost 8 bases, V lost 6 bases, and 10 bases had no gene match. Per the germline V gene, CDR1 is LGHDT and CDR2 is YNNKEL (reference sequence). This CDR3 comprises 14 residues. CDR3 sequence reads: CASSLTGPYDEQFF. In DNA, the CDR3 is TGTGCCAGCAGTCTGACAGGGCCTTACGATGAGCAGTTCTTC.

The J gene is TRBJ2-1, the V gene TRBV11-3; tentative D call: TRBD2 (6 bases). Germline V gene sequence: CDR1 SGHNT, CDR2 YENEEA. The ends were cut back, 0 bases at V and 13 bases at J, with 13 bases in the middle. CDR3 length: 13 amino acids. The CDR3 region has the DNA TGTGCCAGCAGCTTAGATCGGTCGGGACTCCAGTTCTTC. Amino acids: CASSLDRSGLQFF. Full variable domain (missing parts from reference TRBV11-3 and TRBJ2-1): EAGVVQSPRYKIIEKKQPVAFWCNPISGHNTLYWYLQNLGQGPELLIRYENEEAVDDSQLPKDRFSAERLKGVDSTLKIQPAELGDSAVYLCASSLDRSGLQFFGPGTRLTVL.

The rearrangement uses TRBV9 and TRBJ2-2, with D uncertain. Germline CDR1 SGDLS, CDR2 YYNGEE. The germline V and J ends were trimmed by 0 bases and 0 bases, with 9 bases remaining between them. This CDR3 spans 16 amino acids. CDR3 bases: TGTGCCAGCAGCGTAGGTCCCGATACGAACACCGGGGAGCTGTTTTTT. Amino acid sequence: CASSVGPDTNTGELFF.

V gene TRBV6-4 combines with J gene TRBJ2-2, with D perhaps TRBD1 or TRBD2 (5 bases each). Looked up from germline, CDR1 is MRHNA and CDR2 is SNTAGT. The CDR3 loop spans 14 amino acids. Trimming cost V 10 bases and J 1 base, with 13 bases left between them. The chain's CDR3 is CATPGPQNTGELFF. Written as DNA, the CDR3 is TGTGCCACGCCGGGACCGCAGAACACCGGGGAGCTGTTTTTT.

In this sample, this clone turned up once. The chain couples TRBV4-1 to TRBJ2-1; 11 bases agree with TRBD2. CDR3 length: 16 residues. Trimming removed 5 bases from V and 8 bases from J; junction bases left unmatched: 11. Per the germline V gene, CDR1 is MGHRA and CDR2 is YSYEKL. CDR3 nucleotide sequence: TGCGCCAGCAGCGAGAGTAGCGGGGGGGCCTCGGATGAGCAGTTCTTC. Translated: CASSESSGGASDEQFF.

V is TRBV19 and J is TRBJ1-3; 7 bases agree with TRBD1. The trim removed 4 bases at V and 4 bases at J, leaving 1 base unmatched. The CDR3 runs to 13 residues. Germline V gene data show CDR1 as LNHDA and CDR2 as SQIVND (reference sequence). The CDR3 is CASSRDSGNTIYF. CDR3 DNA sequence: TGTGCCAGTAGTAGGGACAGCGGAAACACCATATATTTT.

This chain joins TRBV30 and TRBJ1-1; D gene unclear. Trimming took 2 bases from V and 8 from J, leaving 9 bases between them. Looked up from germline, CDR1 is GTSNPN and CDR2 is SVGIG (reference sequence). There are 11 residues in the CDR3. DNA of the CDR3: TGTGCCTGGAGTAGTCTAGGGGAAGCTTTCTTT. The encoded protein is CAWSSLGEAFF.

The V and J genes are TRBV6-5 and TRBJ1-2; possibly TRBD1 for D (5 bases). The CDR3 is 15 amino acids. CDR1 is MNHEY and CDR2 is SVGAGI in the germline V gene. V lost 0 bases and J lost 0, with 8 bases in between. The CDR3 coding sequence is TGTGCCAGCAGTTACTCCGGGGACGCTAACTATGGCTACACCTTC. Protein: CASSYSGDANYGYTF.